The rows below give T cell receptor beta chains drawn from one sample of a study of cytomegalovirus exposure and HLA in healthy donors. Profiling relied on immunoSEQ multiplex PCR, and the TCRdb table lists in-frame clones only, not all of them. The sample shows some 120,000 clones, over 75% of them seen only once. Sequencing was performed on PBMCs. These receptors came from a woman aged 25 to 45 in good health and CMV-seronegative. CDR3s include the opening cysteine and the closing phenylalanine or tryptophan. D genes are given only for firm matches. Size tells how often a clone was seen (once, few, many) or the class of an expanded clone, and some rows leave it out.

clone size | J gene | CDR3 length | D gene | V gene | CDR3 DNA | CDR3 protein
- | TRBJ2-3 | 14 | - | TRBV30 | TGTGCCTGGAGTGTAGTGGGGGGAAAGGATACGCAGTATTTT | CAWSVVGGKDTQYF
- | TRBJ1-1 | 13 | - | TRBV7-2 | TGTGCCAGCAGCTTACGGGGGAACACTGAAGCTTTCTTT | CASSLRGNTEAFF
- | TRBJ1-5 | 15 | - | TRBV6-5 | TGTGCCAGCAGCTTAGACAGGAACCTCAATCAGCCCCAGCATTTT | CASSLDRNLNQPQHF
- | TRBJ2-7 | 14 | TRBD2 | TRBV7-8 | TGTGCCAGCAGCTCTGTTAGCGGGGGAATGGAGCAGTACTTC | CASSSVSGGMEQYF
- | TRBJ2-5 | 14 | - | TRBV25-1 | TGTGCCAGCAGTGGGCTAGCCCCCGTGTCGACCCAGTACTTC | CASSGLAPVSTQYF
- | TRBJ1-6 | 17 | TRBD1 | TRBV7-9 | TGTGCCAGCAGCTTAGCGCTGGGACAGGGTCGGGGATCACCCCTCCACTTT | CASSLALGQGRGSPLHF
- | TRBJ2-7 | 14 | TRBD2 | TRBV5-8 | TGTGCCAGCAGCTTGGGACTAGCGGGGCACGAGCAGTACTTC | CASSLGLAGHEQYF
- | TRBJ2-7 | 14 | TRBD2 | TRBV9 | TGTGCCAGCAGCCCAAGCGGGGGCCACTACGAGCAGTACTTC | CASSPSGGHYEQYF
- | TRBJ1-2 | 11 | - | TRBV29-1 | TGCAGCGTTGCAGGGAACTATGGCTACACCTTC | CSVAGNYGYTF
- | TRBJ1-3 | 16 | - | TRBV5-8 | TGTGCCAGCAGCGGACGCCGGGGGGCCTCTGGAAACACCATATATTTT | CASSGRRGASGNTIYF
- | TRBJ1-2 | 12 | TRBD1 | TRBV30 | TGTGCCTGGAGGCCGACAGGGAGTGGCTACACCTTC | CAWRPTGSGYTF
- | TRBJ1-1 | 15 | - | TRBV5-1 | TGCGCCAGCAGCTTGGATCAGGGCGGTTACGCTGAAGCTTTCTTT | CASSLDQGGYAEAFF
- | TRBJ2-6 | 18 | - | TRBV30 | TGTGCCTGGGCGATCGGGACACTCCGGCCCTCTGGGGCCAACGTCCTGACTTTC | CAWAIGTLRPSGANVLTF
- | TRBJ2-7 | 14 | TRBD1 | TRBV9 | TGTGCCAGCAGCCCCGGGACAGTCTCCTACGAGCAGTACTTC | CASSPGTVSYEQYF
- | TRBJ2-7 | 12 | - | TRBV7-9 | TGTGCCAGCAGGTCAGCGACCTACGAGCAGTACTTC | CASRSATYEQYF
- | TRBJ2-3 | 11 | - | TRBV20-1 | TGCAGTGCTAGTCAGGCAGATACGCAGTATTTT | CSASQADTQYF
- | TRBJ2-2 | 19 | TRBD2 | TRBV10-3 | TGTGCCATCAGTGAGTCGAAAGGCGGGGGGAACTCGAACACCGGGGAGCTGTTTTTT | CAISESKGGGNSNTGELFF
- | TRBJ2-5 | 16 | TRBD2 | TRBV5-6 | TGTGCCAGCAGCTTGGCCCTGCGGGGGGCGGGGGAGACCCAGTACTTC | CASSLALRGAGETQYF
few | TRBJ2-2 | 14 | - | TRBV11-2 | TGTGCCAGCAGCTTAGAAGGGAGCAGCGGGGAGCTGTTTTTT | CASSLEGSSGELFF
- | TRBJ2-5 | 14 | - | TRBV7-6 | TGTGCCAGCAGCTTGGAGGGATCTCAAGAGACCCAGTACTTC | CASSLEGSQETQYF
- | TRBJ1-1 | 13 | - | TRBV4-1 | TGCGCCAGCAGCCAACTCGGGACATCCGCAGCTTTCTTT | CASSQLGTSAAFF
- | TRBJ1-1 | 14 | TRBD1 | TRBV30 | TGTGCCTGGGACTCCCTCGACAGGGGAGGTGAAGCTTTCTTT | CAWDSLDRGGEAFF
- | TRBJ2-2 | 17 | TRBD1 | TRBV15 | TGTGCCACCAGCAGAGACCCCGGGACAGGGGCGGCCGGGGAGCTGTTTTTT | CATSRDPGTGAAGELFF
- | TRBJ1-5 | 14 | TRBD1 | TRBV6-5 | TGTGCCAGCCGTGGACAGGCGCCTAGTCAGCCCCAGCATTTT | CASRGQAPSQPQHF
few | TRBJ2-3 | 14 | TRBD2 | TRBV7-2 | TGTGCCAGCAGCCTAACCGGCCCGGGGACTAGTTCGTATTTT | CASSLTGPGTSSYF
- | TRBJ2-1 | 18 | TRBD2 | TRBV7-2 | TGTGCCAGCAGCTTAGCTTCCCCGACTAGCGGGGCCTACAATGAGCAGTTCTTC | CASSLASPTSGAYNEQFF
- | TRBJ2-7 | 13 | - | TRBV7-9 | TGTGCCAGCAGCTTGGGGAGGGGGGACGAGCAGTACTTC | CASSLGRGDEQYF
- | TRBJ2-7 | 14 | TRBD2 | TRBV11-3 | TGTGCCAGCAGCTTGGGGGGGAGCTCCTACGAGCAGTACTTC | CASSLGGSSYEQYF
few | TRBJ1-2 | 15 | - | TRBV2 | TGTGCCAGCAGTGAGGACAGTCAAGTCAACTATGGCTACACCTTC | CASSEDSQVNYGYTF
- | TRBJ2-1 | 15 | TRBD1 | TRBV7-2 | TGTGCCAGCAGCTTAGGTGGACAGGGGGCGAATGAGCAGTTCTTC | CASSLGGQGANEQFF
- | TRBJ1-5 | 16 | - | TRBV19 | TGTGCCAGTAGTTCCCGAGGAATTAGAAGCAATCAGCCCCAGCATTTT | CASSSRGIRSNQPQHF
- | TRBJ2-1 | 17 | TRBD1 | TRBV5-6 | TGTGCCAGCAGCGCAATTTTACAGGGGGTGCAGTACAATGAGCAGTTCTTC | CASSAILQGVQYNEQFF
- | TRBJ2-1 | 13 | TRBD2 | TRBV7-6 | TGTGCCAGCAGCTCCGGACTAGCGAGTGAGCAGTTCTTC | CASSSGLASEQFF
- | TRBJ2-7 | 14 | TRBD1 | TRBV6-5 | TGTGCCAGCAGTCGGGGACAGGGGGCCTACGAGCAGTACTTC | CASSRGQGAYEQYF
few | TRBJ1-2 | 11 | TRBD1 | TRBV30 | TGCGGGACAGGGGGATCTATGAGCTACACCTTC | CGTGGSMSYTF
once | TRBJ2-7 | 14 | - | TRBV7-6 | TGTGCCAGCAGCCCGGCCGACAGACCATACGAGCAGTACTTC | CASSPADRPYEQYF
- | TRBJ2-7 | 15 | - | TRBV6-1 | TGTGCCAGCAGTGAATCACTAGCTCTGAAGAACGAGCAGTACTTC | CASSESLALKNEQYF
- | TRBJ1-5 | 13 | TRBD1 | TRBV29-1 | TGCAGCGCCTCCGGGACAGAAAATCAGCCCCAGCATTTT | CSASGTENQPQHF
many | TRBJ1-2 | 16 | TRBD1 | TRBV5-1 | TGCGCCAGCAGCTTGAACAGGGGCGATCTTCCGGGGGGCTACACCTTC | CASSLNRGDLPGGYTF
- | TRBJ2-1 | 17 | - | TRBV21-1 | TGTGCCAGCAGCAAACGACCGGTTAAAGAGGTCTACAATGAGCAGTTCTTC | CASSKRPVKEVYNEQFF
- | TRBJ2-7 | 13 | - | TRBV18 | TGTGCCAGCTCACCGAGGAGACGGCACGAGCAGTACTTC | CASSPRRRHEQYF
- | TRBJ2-2 | 15 | TRBD2 | TRBV2 | TGTGCCAGCAGGACCGGGAGGTCGAACACCGGGGAGCTGTTTTTT | CASRTGRSNTGELFF